What follows are 22 T cell receptor beta chains derived from one specimen sequenced in a study of early T cells in non-severe SARS-CoV-2 infection. MiXCR, applied by TCRdb to the 5' RACE reads, yields one record per CDR3 protein. The data contain tens of thousands of distinct CDR3 sequences, roughly 15% of them seen just once; the ten biggest clones take up just over 5%. The sequenced sample was whole blood, obtained at baseline. Receptors originate from an adult who was a healthcare worker with PCR-confirmed SARS-CoV-2 infection or an uninfected control (not recorded which).

This clonotype was seen only a few times. This rearrangement joins TRBV5-1 to TRBJ1-1; D remains ambiguous. Per germline, CDR1 SGHRS and CDR2 YFSETQ. This CDR3 is 14 amino acids long. V was pared by 4 bases and J by 2 bases, with 12 bases between. The CDR3 DNA follows: TGCGCCAGCAGCCAGGCCCAGGCCAACACTGAAGCTTTCTTT. It codes for CASSQAQANTEAFF.

The chain links TRBV2 to TRBJ2-5, with D perhaps TRBD1 or TRBD2 (5 bases each). The CDR3 loop spans 13 amino acids. Trimming left V 7 bases short and J 4 bases short, with 13 bases between. Looked up from germline, CDR1 is SNHLY and CDR2 is FYNNEI. CDR3 nucleotides: TGTGCCAGCACCATGGAAGGGACAGAGACCCAGTACTTC. Translation: CASTMEGTETQYF. Combining the CDR3 with reference TRBV2 and TRBJ2-5 gives the whole variable domain EPEVTQTPSHQVTQMGQEVILRCVPISNHLYFYWYRQILGQKVEFLVSFYNNEISEKSEIFDDQFSVERPDGSNFTLKIRSTKLEDSAMYFCASTMEGTETQYFGPGTRLLVL.

This rearrangement joins TRBV6-1 to TRBJ2-3; TRBD2 aligns across 7 bases. This CDR3 spans 17 amino acids. Germline V gene lookup returns CDR1 MNHNS and CDR2 SASEGT. Trimming cost V 4 bases and J 1 base; bases outside gene matches: 11. The CDR3 reads CASSALVGAGGTDTQYF. In DNA, the CDR3 is TGTGCCAGCAGTGCGTTAGTCGGGGCGGGAGGCACAGATACGCAGTATTTT.

CDR3: CASSLNDEQFF. The CDR3 DNA reads TGTGCCAGCAGTTTAAACGATGAGCAGTTCTTC. The V call is TRBV28, the J call TRBJ2-1; D is undetermined. Germline lookup yields CDR1 MDHEN and CDR2 SYDVKM. This CDR3 is 11 amino acids long. V was clipped by 2 bases and J by 8 bases, with 4 bases between them.

The chain links TRBV7-9 to TRBJ2-1; possibly TRBD2 for D (6 bases). The CDR3 is 12 amino acids. CDR1 and CDR2 (germline): SEHNR, FQNEAQ (reference sequence). V lost 7 bases to trimming and J lost 7 bases, with 11 bases between them. The CDR3, as DNA: TGTGCCAGCAAGACTGGGAGGAATGAGCAGTTCTTC. Its translation is CASKTGRNEQFF.

The table lists this clonotype with many counts. This chain uses TRBV7-8 with TRBJ1-2; 9 nucleotides match TRBD1. The J segment lost 3 bases and the V segment lost 5 bases, leaving 7 bases of the junction unmatched. Germline values: CDR1 SGHVS, CDR2 FQNEAQ. The CDR3 consists of 15 residues. In DNA form, the CDR3 reads TGTGCCAGCAGCCCCGATACAGGGGGCGACTATGGCTACACCTTC. Its translation is CASSPDTGGDYGYTF.

This chain joins TRBV29-1 and TRBJ2-3; either TRBD1 or TRBD2 may fit D (5 bases each). V lost 3 bases to trimming and J lost 0 bases, with 7 bases between them. CDR1 is SQVTM, CDR2 ANQGSEA, per germline. The CDR3 is made up of 13 amino acids. Written as DNA, the CDR3 is TGCAGCGTTGAGAGGGGTAGCACAGATACGCAGTATTTT. Its translation: CSVERGSTDTQYF.

The gene calls are TRBV11-2 and TRBJ2-7; 10 bases fit TRBD1. From germline, CDR1 is SGHAT and CDR2 FQNNGV. CDR3 length: 16 amino acids. V lost 5 bases and J lost 4; bases outside the gene matches: 11. The DNA for the CDR3 is TGTGCCAGCAGCCAGACGCCGGGACAGGGGCAGTACGAGCAGTACTTC. Its protein is CASSQTPGQGQYEQYF.

The chain combines TRBV24-1 with TRBJ2-3; D unresolved. Germline values: CDR1 KGHDR, CDR2 SFDVKD. Trimming took 9 bases from V and 3 from J, leaving 9 bases between them. CDR3 size: 12 residues. Here the CDR3 reads CATGSSTDTQYF. CDR3 in DNA: TGTGCCACCGGCAGTTCTACAGATACGCAGTATTTT.

About this clonotype: A clone one base away is much larger, so this may be a read error. The chain employs TRBV7-2 and TRBJ2-7; D perhaps matches TRBD2 (5 bases). V lost 4 bases and J 3 bases, leaving 13 bases between the germline ends. This CDR3 comprises 14 residues. Germline V gene data show CDR1 as SGHTA and CDR2 as FQGNSA. CDR3 coding DNA: TGTGCCAGCAGCTCCCATGGACTTGTCTACGAGCAGTACTTC. This sequence encodes CASSSHGLVYEQYF.

The rearrangement links TRBV9 to TRBJ1-2; D call uncertain. V lost 3 bases to trimming and J lost 8 bases, with 8 bases between them. The germline V gene encodes CDR1 SGDLS and CDR2 YYNGEE. The CDR3 runs to 11 residues. CDR3 region: CASSAVGGYTF. CDR3 nucleotide sequence: TGTGCCAGCAGCGCCGTCGGAGGCTACACCTTC.

This clonotype was observed a few times. The chain employs TRBV20-1 and TRBJ2-2; 10 nucleotides align to TRBD1. Trimming removed 6 bases from V and 4 bases from J; junction bases left unmatched: 8. There are 15 residues in the CDR3. Germline V gene data show CDR1 as DFQATT and CDR2 as SNEGSKA (reference sequence). The CDR3 DNA sequence: TGCAGTGCCAAAGACAGGGGGCACGCCACCGGGGAGCTGTTTTTT. It translates to CSAKDRGHATGELFF.

The CDR3 is CASSQDKSSPLHF. CDR3 in DNA: TGCGCCAGCAGCCAAGATAAAAGTTCACCCCTCCACTTT. V usage is TRBV4-1 and J usage is TRBJ1-6; D gene uncertain. The CDR3 is made up of 13 amino acids. From germline, CDR1 is MGHRA and CDR2 YSYEKL. V gave up 0 bases and J gave up 9 bases, with 6 bases separating them.

This clonotype was seen a handful of times. This chain uses TRBV20-1 with TRBJ2-7; D is ambiguous. Trimming left V 4 bases short and J 0 bases short, with 7 bases between. The length of the CDR3 is 12 residues. The germline V gene encodes CDR1 DFQATT and CDR2 SNEGSKA (reference sequence). For the CDR3, the DNA is TGCAGTGCTAATATGGGCTCCTACGAGCAGTACTTC. The encoded protein is CSANMGSYEQYF.

The table lists this clonotype with many counts. The V call is TRBV4-1, the J call TRBJ2-7, with 11 nucleotides matching TRBD2. The CDR3 spans 15 residues. V gave up 4 bases and J gave up 2 bases; unmatched junction bases: 4. CDR1 is MGHRA, CDR2 YSYEKL, per germline. CDR3 DNA sequence: TGCGCCAGCAGCCTCGGGACTAGCGGCCCCTACGAGCAGTACTTC. This gives the protein CASSLGTSGPYEQYF.

This rearrangement joins TRBV4-1 to TRBJ2-7; 7 bases agree with TRBD1. Germline loops: CDR1 MGHRA, CDR2 YSYEKL. The CDR3 loop spans 15 amino acids. With 4 bases clipped from V and 3 bases from J, the junction kept 9 bases outside the gene matches. The DNA of the CDR3 is TGCGCCAGCAGCCCCCAGAGGGGACAGAGCTACGAGCAGTACTTC. Amino acids: CASSPQRGQSYEQYF.

The chain uses TRBV12-3 or TRBV12-4 and TRBJ2-7; the D gene is possibly TRBD2 (5 bases). This CDR3 contains 15 residues. The ends were cut back, 1 base at V and 2 bases at J, with 12 bases in the middle. CDR3 loop: CASSLVWRKTYEQYF. Written as DNA, the CDR3 is TGTGCCAGCAGTTTAGTCTGGAGGAAGACCTACGAGCAGTACTTC.

A remark on this clonotype: A junction boundary mismatches the germline segment, possibly from a read error. The V call is TRBV10-3, the J call TRBJ2-7, with TRBD1 matching 9 bases. Per the germline V gene, CDR1 is ENHRY and CDR2 is SYGVKD. CDR3 length: 13 amino acids. Here the CDR3 reads CAIGEGQGSEQYF. CDR3 DNA: TGTGCCATCGGTGAAGGACAGGGGAGTGAGCAGTACTTC.

This clonotype showed up just a few times. Here the CDR3 DNA reads TGCGCCAGCCAGATCGAGACAGGGACCTACGAGCAGTACTTC. This sequence encodes CASQIETGTYEQYF. This sequence joins TRBV4-1 and TRBJ2-7, with TRBD1 identical over 7 bases. The length of the CDR3 is 14 residues. The germline CDR1 and CDR2 sequences are MGHRA and YSYEKL. Unmatched junction bases numbered 9, after V lost 8 bases and J lost 2 bases.

This sequence joins TRBV5-1 and TRBJ2-7, with 9 positions matching TRBD1. The V and J ends lost 4 bases and 4 bases, in that order; junction bases with no gene match: 3. This CDR3 comprises 13 residues. CDR1 is SGHRS and CDR2 is YFSETQ in the germline V gene. The CDR3 loop is CASSGGTGYEQYF. The CDR3 DNA sequence: TGCGCCAGCAGCGGGGGGACAGGGTACGAGCAGTACTTC.

This clonotype was detected only a few times. The chain joins TRBV15 to TRBJ2-1; weak D call: TRBD1 (6 bases). V was pared by 4 bases and J by 10 bases, with 8 bases between. Germline V gene sequence: CDR1 LNHNV, CDR2 YYDKDF (reference sequence). The CDR3 spans 11 residues. The CDR3 sequence: CATSNQGEQFF. CDR3 DNA: TGTGCCACCAGCAACCAGGGGGAGCAGTTCTTC.

The table lists this clonotype with a few counts. This chain uses TRBV11-2 with TRBJ2-7; TRBD1 aligns across 8 bases. V gave up 1 base and J gave up 5 bases; unmatched junction bases: 7. The germline CDR1 and CDR2 sequences are SGHAT and FQNNGV. The CDR3 is made up of 15 amino acids. The CDR3 nucleotides are TGTGCCAGCAGCTTAGTTAAGGACAGGGCCCACGAGCAGTACTTC. This translates into CASSLVKDRAHEQYF.